The 23 T cell receptor beta chains in this list originate from one sample, sequenced in a study of post-analysis software for immune sequencing data. These TCRs are of unknown antigen specificity. Study-level findings and limits: Four or five TRBV segments were more frequent in patients than controls; TRBV5-6, TRBV5-1 and TRBV20-1 belonged to this group.

Unique molecular identifiers tagged the TCR beta cDNA libraries. From the PCR reads, TCRdb called clonotypes with MiXCR, one entry per CDR3 protein. The sample has roughly 730,000 distinct CDR3 sequences, just under 30% seen once; the top ten hold approximately 0.55%. Specimen: blood. The source is a girl aged 10 to 17 with multiple sclerosis.

The chain couples TRBV2 to TRBJ2-3; 8 nucleotides agree with TRBD2. Germline V gene data show CDR1 as SNHLY and CDR2 as FYNNEI. This CDR3 has 15 residues. V was pared by 3 bases and J by 2 bases, with 4 bases of the junction left unmatched. CDR3 nucleotide sequence: TGTGCCAGCAGTGATACTAGCGGATTCACAGATACGCAGTATTTT. Translating it yields CASSDTSGFTDTQYF. Looking up the rest from reference TRBV2 and TRBJ2-3 gives the full variable domain: EPEVTQTPSHQVTQMGQEVILRCVPISNHLYFYWYRQILGQKVEFLVSFYNNEISEKSEIFDDQFSVERPDGSNFTLKIRSTKLEDSAMYFCASSDTSGFTDTQYFGPGTRLTVL.

The rearrangement uses TRBV7-2 and TRBJ2-1; TRBD2 matches at 10 bases. V dropped 4 bases and J dropped 3; count of bases not matched to a gene: 9. This CDR3 region has 17 residues. Germline V gives CDR1 SGHTA, CDR2 FQGNSA. CDR3 sequence reads: CASSWFPLAGDYNEQFF. The CDR3, as DNA: TGTGCCAGCAGCTGGTTCCCCCTAGCGGGAGACTACAATGAGCAGTTCTTC.

The rearrangement uses TRBV4-1 and TRBJ2-1; 7 bases line up with TRBD1. The CDR3 has 16 amino acids. The germline V gene has CDR1 MGHRA and CDR2 YSYEKL. V lost 0 bases to trimming and J lost 3 bases; unmatched junction nucleotides: 5. The CDR3 DNA follows: TGCGCCAGCAGCCAAGACCCCGGGACAGTCTACAATGAGCAGTTCTTC. This translates into CASSQDPGTVYNEQFF.

The chain employs TRBV20-1 and TRBJ2-1, with 10 bases that match TRBD2. Trimming cost V 2 bases and J 5 bases; bases outside gene matches: 6. The germline gives CDR1 DFQATT, CDR2 SNEGSKA (reference sequence). The CDR3 runs 15 residues. The CDR3 is CSARRAGGTDNEQFF. The CDR3 region has the DNA TGCAGTGCTAGAAGAGCGGGGGGGACGGACAATGAGCAGTTCTTC.

The chain recombines TRBV20-1 with TRBJ2-1, with D uncertain. This CDR3 has 14 amino acids. V dropped 7 bases and J dropped 5 bases, with 18 bases sitting between them. Germline V gene lookup returns CDR1 DFQATT and CDR2 SNEGSKA (reference sequence). CDR3 nucleotide sequence: TGCAGTGTCTATACGAGGACCTACAACAATGAGCAGTTCTTC. Protein product: CSVYTRTYNNEQFF.

This clonotype was seen a handful of times. The rearrangement uses TRBV11-3 and TRBJ2-3; D is uncertain. V was pared by 4 bases and J by 1 base, with 18 bases between. The CDR3 sequence is 17 residues long. The germline V gene encodes CDR1 SGHNT and CDR2 YENEEA. The CDR3, as DNA: TGTGCCAGCAGCTCGGGTCTGTTTGGGGTGGGCACAGATACGCAGTATTTT. Translation: CASSSGLFGVGTDTQYF.

The gene calls are TRBV7-2 and TRBJ1-6; 8 bases agree with TRBD1. The CDR3 contains 12 residues. Trimming took 5 bases from V and 12 from J; bases not matched to a gene: 3. The V gene's germline CDR1 is SGHTA and CDR2 FQGNSA. The CDR3 is CASSRDRQPLHF. DNA for the CDR3: TGTGCCAGCAGCAGGGACAGGCAACCCCTCCACTTT.

CDR3 sequence: CASSQDGYNSPLHF. CDR3 DNA sequence: TGTGCCAGCAGCCAAGACGGATATAATTCACCCCTCCACTTT. The V gene is TRBV3-1, the J gene TRBJ1-6; the D is unclear. CDR3 length: 14 residues. Germline CDR1 is LGHDT and CDR2 is YNNKEL (reference sequence). V lost 0 bases and J 4 bases, leaving 4 bases between the germline ends.

This clonotype was seen a few times. J is TRBJ1-1 and V is TRBV12-3 or TRBV12-4, with D perhaps TRBD1 (5 bases). The CDR3 length is 14 residues. With 5 bases removed from V and 1 base from J, the gap between germline ends came to 11 bases. The CDR3 DNA reads as TGTGCCAGCAGTAGGGACGGACGGAACACTGAAGCTTTCTTT. Encoded protein: CASSRDGRNTEAFF.

This rearrangement joins TRBV15 to TRBJ2-7; a possible D gene is TRBD2 (6 bases). The ends were cut back, 0 bases at V and 5 bases at J, with 11 bases in the middle. Per germline, CDR1 LNHNV and CDR2 YYDKDF (reference sequence). The CDR3 totals 14 residues. The CDR3 DNA follows: TGTGCCACCAGCAGAGATCTGGGGGGTGACGAGCAGTACTTC. This codes for CATSRDLGGDEQYF.

This clonotype turned up a few times. The chain joins TRBV10-3 to TRBJ2-3; the D gene is possibly TRBD2 (5 bases). Germline values: CDR1 ENHRY, CDR2 SYGVKD. The CDR3 has 16 amino acids. V lost 0 bases to trimming and J lost 2 bases, with 12 bases between them. The CDR3 loop reads CAISESRRVNTDTQYF. The CDR3 DNA sequence: TGTGCCATCAGTGAGTCCCGGCGGGTTAACACAGATACGCAGTATTTT.

Ten or more counts support this clonotype. The chain employs TRBV29-1 and TRBJ2-7; possible D gene TRBD1, 5 bases. This CDR3 comprises 13 residues. Germline V gene sequence: CDR1 SQVTM, CDR2 ANQGSEA. V was cut by 0 bases and J by 6 bases, with 12 bases left in between. CDR3 DNA: TGCAGCGTTGAAGAGTTGGCAGGGTTCGAGCAGTACTTC. It specifies CSVEELAGFEQYF.

Concerning this clonotype: One end of the junction varies from germline; a read error may be responsible. As DNA, the CDR3 is TGTGCCAGCGGTGAGGCGGCAGGGGGCGAGCAGTACTTC. Protein product: CASGEAAGGEQYF. This rearrangement joins TRBV2 to TRBJ2-7; 7 bases are a match to TRBD1. Germline CDR1 is SNHLY and CDR2 is FYNNEI. The CDR3 is made up of 13 amino acids.

This chain uses TRBV6-6 with TRBJ1-2; D remains unclear. V lost 2 bases and J 2 bases, leaving 18 bases between the germline ends. Looked up from germline, CDR1 is MNHNY and CDR2 is SVGAGI (reference sequence). This CDR3 spans 17 amino acids. CDR3 residues: CASSYTIGRVGNYGYTF. The CDR3 DNA sequence: TGTGCCAGCAGTTACACTATAGGACGCGTGGGGAACTATGGCTACACCTTC.

The chain couples TRBV20-1 to TRBJ2-3, with TRBD2 as a possible D gene (5 bases). The V gene's germline CDR1 is DFQATT and CDR2 SNEGSKA (reference sequence). This CDR3 has 14 residues. The V and J ends lost 2 bases and 2 bases respectively, with 11 bases between them. CDR3 protein: CSARRIGNTDTQYF. The CDR3 bases are TGCAGTGCTAGAAGGATCGGGAACACAGATACGCAGTATTTT.

This clonotype was observed once. The genes are TRBV12-3 or TRBV12-4 and TRBJ2-4; D gene ambiguous. V dropped 3 bases and J dropped 13 bases, with 16 bases sitting between them. The CDR3 extends over 13 amino acids. The CDR3 DNA reads as TGTGCCAGCAGTTTTATGGGATTTGATGAGCAGTACTTC. Translated: CASSFMGFDEQYF.

This clonotype was counted once. The V and J genes are TRBV20-1 and TRBJ1-4; D may be TRBD1 (5 bases). V gave up 3 bases and J gave up 4 bases, with 18 bases separating them. The CDR3 has 16 residues. In germline, CDR1 is DFQATT, CDR2 SNEGSKA (reference sequence). The CDR3 spells CSASAGGWADNEKLFF. In nucleotides, the CDR3 is TGCAGTGCTAGCGCTGGGGGTTGGGCGGATAATGAAAAACTGTTTTTT.

The V gene is TRBV10-3, the J gene TRBJ2-7; D is ambiguous. This CDR3 region has 11 residues. Per germline, CDR1 ENHRY and CDR2 SYGVKD. Trimming took 2 bases from V and 6 from J, leaving 5 bases between them. The CDR3: CAISETAEQYF. The CDR3 nucleotides read TGTGCCATCAGTGAGACAGCCGAGCAGTACTTC.

The sample holds a few counts of this clonotype. The rearrangement links TRBV27 to TRBJ1-2; TRBD1 might be the D (6 bases). CDR3 size: 12 residues. The germline CDR1 and CDR2 sequences are MNHEY and SMNVEV (reference sequence). V was trimmed by 4 bases and J by 6 bases, leaving 9 bases between them. This CDR3 reads CASSSDRHGYTF. The CDR3 DNA reads as TGTGCCAGCAGTTCTGACAGGCATGGCTACACCTTC.

The rearrangement joins TRBV5-1 to TRBJ2-3, with 9 bases fitting TRBD2. This CDR3 spans 16 amino acids. CDR1 and CDR2 (germline): SGHRS, YFSETQ. The ends lost 0 bases at V and 6 bases at J; junction bases unmatched: 8. CDR3 nucleotides: TGCGCCAGCAGCTTGGGACTAGCGGATGGGGTGGATACGCAGTATTTT. Translation: CASSLGLADGVDTQYF.

The chain couples TRBV6-6 to TRBJ1-6; D is perhaps TRBD1 (6 bases). The germline V gene has CDR1 MNHNY and CDR2 SVGAGI (reference sequence). This CDR3 has 14 amino acids. Trimming pared 3 bases from V and 9 bases from J, leaving 12 bases between. CDR3 coding DNA: TGTGCCAGCAGTTATCGGCAGGGGAGTTCACCCCTCCACTTT. Protein sequence: CASSYRQGSSPLHF.

This clonotype was counted a few times. This sequence joins TRBV9 and TRBJ1-5; D gene unclear. The V gene lost 0 bases and the J gene lost 3 bases, with 10 bases spanning the gap. CDR1 is SGDLS and CDR2 is YYNGEE in the germline V gene. The CDR3 runs to 15 residues. The CDR3, as DNA: TGTGCCAGCAGCGTAGCCCCGGGCGCCAATCAGCCCCAGCATTTT. This encodes CASSVAPGANQPQHF.

The chain uses TRBV12-3 or TRBV12-4 and TRBJ1-2, with D unclear. This CDR3 has 14 residues. Trimming removed 7 bases at V and 0 bases at J, with 12 bases between. The CDR3: CASTSRGANYGYTF. DNA of the CDR3: TGTGCCAGCACCTCCCGGGGAGCTAACTATGGCTACACCTTC.